A single sample is the source of the 18 T cell receptor beta chains below, sequenced in a study of beta chain features in type 1 diabetes. Overall study results and limits: Type 1 diabetes patients had moderately but significantly shorter TCRB CDR3s in all four CD4+ subsets.

As every portion of the isolated RNA was reverse transcribed, the sequencing read expressed TCRB transcripts. Libraries were prepared by immunoSEQ multiplex PCR; TCRdb keeps only in-frame clonotypes and omits some of them. There are under 350,000 clones in the sample; about 13% occur only once, and 0.017% lies in the top ten. Antigens of these TCRs are unknown. The material sequenced was naive CD4+ T cells from blood. These receptor sequences come from a man between 25 and 39 years old with type 1 diabetes.

The V and J genes are TRBV18 and TRBJ1-5; TRBD1 matches 8 bases. The CDR3 extends over 14 amino acids. Losses at the gene ends were 6 bases for V and 7 bases for J; bases not matched to a gene: 8. CDR1 KGHSH and CDR2 LQKENI come from the germline V gene. In DNA form, the CDR3 reads TGTGCCAGCTCGCGGGACAGGCAAGGACAGCCCCAGCATTTT. This encodes CASSRDRQGQPQHF.

A few counts support this clone. The junction does not match germline at one end; this may be a read error. The CDR3 nucleotides read TGTGCTAGCAGCCTCCGTCTGGGGGGAGGGCGTGAGACCCAGTACTTC. Translated, it gives CASSLRLGGGRETQYF. V usage is TRBV7-7 and J usage is TRBJ2-5; TRBD2 agrees at 7 bases. CDR1 SSHAT and CDR2 FNYEAQ come from the germline V gene (reference sequence). This CDR3 is 16 amino acids long. Together with reference TRBV7-7 and TRBJ2-5, the CDR3 gives the full variable domain: GAGVSQSPRYKVTKRGQDVTLRCDPISSHATLYWYQQALGQGPEFLTYFNYEAQPDKSGLPSDRFSAERPEGSISTLTIQRTEQRDSAMYRCASSLRLGGGRETQYFGPGTRLLVL.

This clone has a handful of counts. The CDR3 DNA reads TGTGCCAGCTCACCAGGCACAGGGGGTATGAACACTGAAGCTTTCTTT. Its translation is CASSPGTGGMNTEAFF. V usage is TRBV18 and J usage is TRBJ1-1; 8 bases map to TRBD1. From germline, CDR1 is KGHSH and CDR2 LQKENI. After removal of 2 bases from V and 0 bases from J, the junction contained 5 bases not matched to a gene. This CDR3 spans 16 amino acids.

The J gene is TRBJ2-7, the V gene TRBV5-6, with a weak D call TRBD1 (7 bases). Trimming pared 4 bases from V and 6 bases from J, leaving 11 bases between. Germline CDR1 SGHDT, CDR2 YYEEEE. The CDR3 covers 12 residues. The CDR3 region is CASSRGTVEQYF. The CDR3 coding sequence is TGTGCCAGCAGCCGGGGGACAGTCGAGCAGTACTTC.

A few counts support this clone. This rearrangement joins TRBV6-4 to TRBJ2-2; 8 bases match TRBD1. The J segment lost 4 bases and the V segment lost 4 bases, leaving 5 bases of the junction unmatched. There are 15 residues in the CDR3. Germline CDR1 and CDR2: MRHNA and SNTAGT. The CDR3 reads CASSGTGIGTGELFF. The CDR3 region has the DNA TGTGCCAGCAGTGGGACAGGGATTGGCACCGGGGAGCTGTTTTTT.

The J gene is TRBJ2-1, the V gene TRBV18, with a tentative D call TRBD1 (5 bases). The CDR3 contains 13 residues. Trimming removed 2 bases at V and 8 bases at J, with 10 bases between. The germline gives CDR1 KGHSH, CDR2 LQKENI. The CDR3 DNA sequence: TGTGCCAGCTCACCAAACAGGATAGATGAGCAGTTCTTC. Protein product: CASSPNRIDEQFF.

This clone came up a few times. The J gene is TRBJ2-1, the V gene TRBV13; 11 bases fit TRBD2. This CDR3 is 16 amino acids long. Germline CDR1 PRHDT, CDR2 FYEKMQ (reference sequence). V was clipped by 4 bases and J by 5 bases; unmatched bases: 7. CDR3 nucleotides: TGTGCCAGCAGCTGGTTAGCGGGAGGGCCCGACAATGAGCAGTTCTTC. Protein product: CASSWLAGGPDNEQFF.

This sequence joins TRBV25-1 and TRBJ1-2; 12 positions match TRBD1. Germline V gene sequence: CDR1 MGHDK, CDR2 SYGVNS. CDR3 length equals 14 residues. V gave up 4 bases and J gave up 6 bases; unmatched junction bases: 3. The CDR3 protein is CASSVRDRGHGYTF. The CDR3 nucleotides read TGTGCCAGCAGTGTACGGGACAGGGGGCATGGCTACACCTTC.

V and J are TRBV5-1 and TRBJ2-3; D possibly corresponds to TRBD2 (7 bases). The V end lost 9 bases, the J end lost 1 base, and 15 bases lay between the germline ends. This CDR3 is built from 14 residues. Germline V gives CDR1 SGHRS, CDR2 YFSETQ. In DNA form, the CDR3 reads TGCGCCACCGCCCGGGGGGCCGGCACAGATACGCAGTATTTT. Its translation is CATARGAGTDTQYF.

The genes are TRBV11-2 and TRBJ2-7, with 9 bases aligning to TRBD2. Germline CDR1 is SGHAT and CDR2 is FQNNGV. V lost 1 base, J lost 4 bases, and 5 bases stayed unmatched. The CDR3 spans 15 residues. The CDR3 DNA follows: TGTGCCAGCAGCTTAGGTTCTAGCGGGACTTACGAGCAGTACTTC. Translating it yields CASSLGSSGTYEQYF.

The rearrangement uses TRBV4-3 and TRBJ2-3; D uncertain. The germline V gene has CDR1 LGHNA and CDR2 YSLEER. V was pared by 0 bases and J by 2 bases, with 6 bases between. CDR3 length: 14 amino acids. CDR3 amino acids: CASSQDPFTDTQYF. CDR3 sequence (DNA): TGCGCCAGCAGCCAAGATCCTTTCACAGATACGCAGTATTTT.

The chain employs TRBV10-3 and TRBJ2-7; the D is unclear. Per germline, CDR1 ENHRY and CDR2 SYGVKD. The ends were cut back, 6 bases at V and 0 bases at J, with 12 bases in the middle. The CDR3 spans 14 residues. Here the CDR3 reads CAISEPGSSYEQYF. DNA of the CDR3: TGTGCCATCAGCGAGCCGGGTAGCTCCTACGAGCAGTACTTC.

This clone was counted a few times. The chain couples TRBV28 to TRBJ2-4; TRBD1 matches at 7 bases. Germline CDR1 is MDHEN and CDR2 is SYDVKM. There are 15 residues in the CDR3. V was pared by 6 bases and J by 5 bases, with 10 bases of the junction left unmatched. CDR3 bases: TGTGCCAGCAGCGTGAGAGGGGGCGCTGAAAACATTCAGTACTTC. This encodes CASSVRGGAENIQYF.

The V and J genes are TRBV28 and TRBJ2-3; TRBD1 aligns across 8 bases. The CDR3 spans 16 residues. V trimming: 5 bases; J trimming: 5 bases; junction bases outside the gene matches: 12. The germline gives CDR1 MDHEN, CDR2 SYDVKM. The CDR3 loop reads CASSLTGGIAKDTQYF. CDR3 nucleotides: TGTGCCAGCAGTCTAACAGGGGGTATTGCGAAAGATACGCAGTATTTT.

The V call is TRBV5-1, the J call TRBJ2-7; tentatively, D is TRBD1 (6 bases). Trimming stripped 4 bases from V and 7 bases from J, with 12 bases between. The CDR3 covers 12 residues. Germline lookup yields CDR1 SGHRS and CDR2 YFSETQ. As DNA, the CDR3 is TGCGCCAGCAGCCCGGGACATGTGGAGCAGTACTTC. Residues: CASSPGHVEQYF.

The chain has TRBV5-4 and TRBJ2-5; possible D gene TRBD1, 5 bases. From germline, CDR1 is SGHNT and CDR2 YYREEE (reference sequence). CDR3 length: 13 residues. Trimming removed 1 base at V and 7 bases at J, with 11 bases between. The CDR3 region has the DNA TGTGCCAGCAGCTTGCCCAAGGGGTCGACCCAGTACTTC. Its protein is CASSLPKGSTQYF.

In its sample, this clone was seen a few times. The chain combines TRBV15 with TRBJ2-6; D gene uncertain. CDR1 and CDR2 (germline): LNHNV, YYDKDF (reference sequence). V dropped 8 bases and J dropped 0 bases, with 8 bases sitting between them. The CDR3 extends over 14 amino acids. CDR3 residues: CATDQDSGANVLTF. The CDR3 coding sequence is TGTGCCACCGATCAGGACTCTGGGGCCAACGTCCTGACTTTC.

This chain joins TRBV9 and TRBJ1-4, with D possibly being TRBD1 (5 bases). The CDR3 sequence is 13 residues long. Germline CDR1 and CDR2: SGDLS and YYNGEE. Trimming left V 6 bases short and J 5 bases short, with 11 bases between. The CDR3 here is CASNRDSNEKLFF. The CDR3 bases are TGTGCCAGCAATCGGGACTCCAATGAAAAACTGTTTTTT.